What follows is one T cell receptor (beta chain) and its context. No antigen is known for it. Patients with a history of autoimmune disease or on systemic immunosuppression were excluded. Collection of blood occurred at baseline, at cycle 4 day 1, and at cycle 7 day 1. This sample was taken from a study of OX40 agonist ivuxolimab in advanced cancers. Across the study: Clinicians treated patients with ivuxolimab, an agonistic anti-OX40 (CD134) antibody.

Assay: immunoSEQ multiplex PCR; the TCRdb copy retains only in-frame clones and omits some. The sample has 74,000 or so clones; around 93% are singletons. Whole-study findings and limits: Near-lowest levels of clonal expansion characterized partial responders at 0.1-3.0 mg/kg.

The source is an adult with an advanced solid tumor such as melanoma, head and neck, liver or kidney cancer. Sequenced material: CD4+ or CD8+ T cells sorted from blood, taken in a trial of the OX40 agonist ivuxolimab.

The CDR3 sequence is CASSYSTTVYTGELFF. The CDR3 coding sequence is TGTGCCAGCAGTTACTCGACCACAGTCTACACCGGGGAGCTGTTTTTT. This sequence joins TRBV6-5 and TRBJ2-2, with D hard to call. The CDR3 has 16 residues. Germline-derived CDR1 and CDR2 are MNHEY and SVGAGI. The V gene lost 0 bases and the J gene lost 3 bases, with 11 bases spanning the gap.